This paragraph covers one T cell receptor beta chain sequence. The sample holds a few counts of this clone. The antigen it recognizes is unknown. It has no much larger one-base neighbor in the sample; base qualities were not kept. A single peripheral blood draw of approximately 0.11 L on average was collected from each donor into heparinised tubes. Naive, central memory, regulatory and stem cell-like memory CD4+ T cells were sorted on a BD FACSAria II using a panel including CD45RO, CCR7, CD25, CD127, CD95 and CD27. A purity above 98% was achieved for all sorted populations. PBMCs were isolated immediately by Lymphoprep density gradient centrifugation and stained directly without culture. So that batch effects would be minimized, each experiment stained and sorted samples in pairs, pairing one healthy donor with one patient. The data originate from a study of beta chain features in type 1 diabetes (dated by TCRdb to the late 2010s). Notes on the research overall: Mean age, gender distribution, total cell number and subset yield did not differ between patients and healthy donors. A total of just under 110,000,000 sorted cells were examined across all samples, and RNA yield correlated strongly with the number of cells per subset. The study compared TCRB repertoires of sorted circulating CD4+ T cell subsets between recently diagnosed type 1 diabetes patients and matched healthy donors. Regulatory and stem cell-like memory subsets were obtained from only 8 patients and about eight healthy donors, while naive and central memory subsets were obtained from all 30 or so donors.

What the research found in general, with its limitations: Because cDNA rather than genomic DNA was sequenced, highly expressing activated cells could have been over-represented, although no difference in activation and CD3 levels was found between groups. PCR might favor shorter templates, but patient and control samples were amplified and corrected together, so any skew would affect both groups equally. Type 1 diabetes patients showed a moderate but significant shortening of TCRB CDR3 length in all four CD4+ subsets. Because the HLA sub-analyses included only small numbers of individuals, any influence of HLA type on TCRB rearrangement was left unresolved. The naive, central memory and regulatory TCRB repertoires appeared to resemble one another more closely among patients than among healthy donors. Fewer insertions and more nucleotide deletions at VDJ recombination sites were observed in patients with type 1 diabetes, implying thymic rearrangement abnormalities.

The entire isolated RNA was reverse transcribed using the High Capacity cDNA Reverse Transcription Kit, and thus expressed TCRB transcripts were sequenced. Deep immunoSEQ sequencing was applied to naive, central memory and regulatory T cell samples, giving an average of roughly 3.5 million total reads per sample. Sorted cells were lysed in RLT buffer, and RNA was extracted using DNase-treated RNeasy Micro or Mini kits according to cell number. To prevent cross-contamination, every cell subset was processed on its own, while patient and healthy donor samples were processed together. Using the immunoSEQ multiplex PCR, TCRB sequences were amplified from cDNA into 87-bp fragments spanning the CDR3 region. Amplicons were sequenced on the Illumina HiSeq platform. The source study handled its data this way. PCR bias was corrected computationally using synthetic template baselines, and reads within Hamming distance 2 were collapsed, with unmergeable singletons discarded. Reads were aligned against IMGT so that V, D and J genes, CDR3 length and insertions or deletions at six rearrangement sites could be assigned. Within each subset, clonotype counts were normalized to sorted cell number, after which true diversity and Gini coefficients were computed with the tcR R package. The overlap coefficient, calculated on TCRB nucleotide sequences, was used to quantify repertoire sharing. As a proxy for the pre-selection repertoire, out-of-frame TCRB sequences from naive cells were analyzed. TCRdb stores this immuneACCESS table with in-frame sequences only. Part of the clones is absent; in the studies checked, under half of the shortfall reflects unresolved V genes, and no reason is known for the rest. The V and J calls and clone size come from that table; D and trimming were worked out from the DNA. The sample table lists roughly 310,000 clones, approximately 10% of them with a count of one. Over 0.015% of the sample lies in the top ten.

The receptor's source is a woman in her thirties in good health. Sequenced material: naive CD4+ T cells from blood. Reading the label with the study, this specimen's cell subset or site is: true naive CD4+ T cells.

The CDR3 has the sequence CASQSTLAGMRTGELFF. Here is the DNA: TGTGCCAGCCAATCAACCCTAGCGGGAATGCGCACCGGGGAGCTGTTTTTT. The V and J segments used are TRBV7-9 and TRBJ2-2; 9 junctional bases match TRBD2. Inclusive of the bounding cysteine and phenylalanine, the CDR3 is 17 residues long. Only the CDR3 DNA stays, 51 bases, in frame from base 1. CDR1 SEHNR and CDR2 FQNEAQ are derived from the germline V gene (reference sequence). Trimming accounts for 8 bases at V and 4 bases at J, while the number of junction bases matched to no gene is 14.